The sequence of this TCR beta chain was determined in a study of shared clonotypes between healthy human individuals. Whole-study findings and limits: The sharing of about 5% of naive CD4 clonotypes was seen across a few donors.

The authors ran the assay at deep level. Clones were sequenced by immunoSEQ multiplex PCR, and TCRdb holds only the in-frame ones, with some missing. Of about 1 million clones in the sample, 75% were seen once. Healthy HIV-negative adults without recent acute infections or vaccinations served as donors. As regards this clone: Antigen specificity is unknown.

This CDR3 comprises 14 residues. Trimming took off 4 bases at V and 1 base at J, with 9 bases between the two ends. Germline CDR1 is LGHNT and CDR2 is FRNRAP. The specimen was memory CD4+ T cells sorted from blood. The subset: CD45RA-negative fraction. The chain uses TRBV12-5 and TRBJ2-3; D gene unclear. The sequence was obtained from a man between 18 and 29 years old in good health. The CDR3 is CASGSNSGTDTQYF. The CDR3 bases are TGTGCTAGTGGTTCCAATTCTGGCACAGATACGCAGTATTTT.